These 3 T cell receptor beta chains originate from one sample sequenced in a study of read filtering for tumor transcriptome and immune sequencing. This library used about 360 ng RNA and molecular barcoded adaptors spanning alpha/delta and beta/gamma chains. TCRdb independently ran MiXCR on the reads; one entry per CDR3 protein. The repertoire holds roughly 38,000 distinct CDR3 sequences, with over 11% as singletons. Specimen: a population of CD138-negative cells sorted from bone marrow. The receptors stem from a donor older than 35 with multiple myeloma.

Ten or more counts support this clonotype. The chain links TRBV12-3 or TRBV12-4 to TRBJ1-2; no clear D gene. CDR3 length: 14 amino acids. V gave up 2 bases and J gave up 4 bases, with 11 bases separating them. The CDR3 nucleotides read TGTGCCAGCAGTTTAAAGTCAGCTCGCTATGGCTACACCTTC. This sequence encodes CASSLKSARYGYTF.

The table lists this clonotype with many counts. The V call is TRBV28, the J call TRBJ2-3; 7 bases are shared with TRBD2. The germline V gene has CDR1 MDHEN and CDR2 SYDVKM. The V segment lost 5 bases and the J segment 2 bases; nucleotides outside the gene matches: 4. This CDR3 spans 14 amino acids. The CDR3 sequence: CASSPSGNTDTQYF. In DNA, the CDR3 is TGTGCCAGCAGTCCTAGCGGAAACACAGATACGCAGTATTTT.

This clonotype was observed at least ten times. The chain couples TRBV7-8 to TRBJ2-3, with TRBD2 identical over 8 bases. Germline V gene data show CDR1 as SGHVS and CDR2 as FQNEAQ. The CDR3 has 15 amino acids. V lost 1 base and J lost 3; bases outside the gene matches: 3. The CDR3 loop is CASSLVGLETDTQYF. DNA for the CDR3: TGTGCCAGCAGCTTAGTGGGACTAGAGACAGATACGCAGTATTTT. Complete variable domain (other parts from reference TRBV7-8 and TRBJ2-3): GAGVSQSPRYKVAKRGQDVALRCDPISGHVSLFWYQQALGQGPEFLTYFQNEAQLDKSGLPSDRFFAERPEGSVSTLKIQRTQQEDSAVYLCASSLVGLETDTQYFGPGTRLTVL.